One and the same sample provided the 5 T cell receptor beta chains below, sequenced in a study of blood T cells in healthy people across ages. A second PCR of roughly 6 to 12 cycles used a sample-barcoded 5' primer and a J-beta primer mix. TCRdb itself ran the 5' RACE reads through MiXCR, one entry per CDR3 protein. The sample consists of about 1.5 million distinct CDR3 sequences, 40% to 45% of them appearing once. Sequencing was performed on blood. The receptors come from a woman younger than 35 in good health.

The J gene is TRBJ2-7, the V gene TRBV29-1; tentatively, D is TRBD1 (6 bases). V was trimmed by 0 bases and J by 1 base, leaving 16 bases between them. Looked up from germline, CDR1 is SQVTM and CDR2 is ANQGSEA. This CDR3 region has 16 residues. CDR3 nucleotides: TGCAGCGTTGAAGACCCTGACAGGACCACGTCCTACGAGCAGTACTTC. Translated: CSVEDPDRTTSYEQYF.

The rearrangement links TRBV7-9 to TRBJ2-1; 12 nucleotides agree with TRBD2. Germline CDR1 SEHNR, CDR2 FQNEAQ (reference sequence). The CDR3 covers 19 residues. The ends lost 5 bases at V and 1 base at J; junction bases unmatched: 12. CDR3 sequence reads: CASSQPTSGGHGSYNEQFF. CDR3 DNA: TGTGCCAGCAGCCAGCCCACTAGCGGGGGGCACGGATCCTACAATGAGCAGTTCTTC.

The chain is built from TRBV12-3 or TRBV12-4 and TRBJ2-1; D possibly corresponds to TRBD2 (5 bases). The CDR3 spans 14 residues. Trimming left V 6 bases short and J 8 bases short, with 17 bases between. CDR3 amino acids: CASRNGVGIHEQFF. CDR3 nucleotides: TGTGCCAGCAGGAACGGGGTAGGCATTCATGAGCAGTTCTTC.

The chain joins TRBV20-1 to TRBJ2-5, with 7 positions matching TRBD1. The last part of the DNA fits TRBJ2-7 better; the J call may be wrong. Germline V gene lookup returns CDR1 DFQATT and CDR2 SNEGSKA (reference sequence). This CDR3 region has 13 residues. The CDR3 region has the DNA TGCAGTGCCAAACGACAGGGAGTGTACGAGCAGTACTTC. Translation: CSAKRQGVYEQYF.

The rearrangement links TRBV6-5 to TRBJ2-7; TRBD1 agrees at 8 bases. Unmatched junction bases numbered 6, after V lost 6 bases and J lost 5 bases. The CDR3 contains 13 residues. The germline V gene encodes CDR1 MNHEY and CDR2 SVGAGI. In nucleotides, the CDR3 is TGTGCCAGCAGACTGGACAGGGTCCACGAGCAGTACTTC. This translates into CASRLDRVHEQYF.